These 5 T cell receptor beta chains came from one sample sequenced in a study of blood T cell repertoires in COVID-19. Clones were sequenced by immunoSEQ multiplex PCR, and TCRdb holds only the in-frame ones, with some missing. The sample shows about 250,000 clones, approximately 90% of them seen only once. The sample taken for sequencing was PBMCs or T cells enriched from blood (not recorded which). The receptors originated from a man aged 35-49 years who had recovered from COVID-19.

This chain connects TRBV29-1 to TRBJ2-1, with D possibly being TRBD1 (5 bases). CDR1 and CDR2 from the germline V gene are SQVTM and ANQGSEA. This CDR3 region has 11 residues. V shed 1 base and J shed 9 bases, with 7 bases lying between them. The CDR3 DNA reads TGCAGCGTTGAAGCTGGGGCTGAGCAGTTCTTC. It yields the protein CSVEAGAEQFF.

This clone appeared a few times. The J gene is TRBJ2-5, the V gene TRBV15, with TRBD2 matching over 7 bases. The CDR3 spans 13 residues. Unmatched junction bases numbered 5, after V lost 5 bases and J lost 5 bases. Germline loops: CDR1 LNHNV, CDR2 YYDKDF (reference sequence). CDR3 coding DNA: TGTGCCACCAGCGGGGACTACGTGGAGACCCAGTACTTC. The encoded protein is CATSGDYVETQYF.

The V gene is TRBV3-1 (or the pseudogene TRBV3-2), the J gene TRBJ1-5; D gene uncertain. This CDR3 contains 15 residues. Germline V gives CDR1 LGHDT, CDR2 YNNKEL (reference sequence). V was clipped by 5 bases and J by 6 bases, with 17 bases between them. CDR3 nucleotides: TGTGCCAGCAGCGAAACTAATCAGATAGGTCAGCCCCAGCATTTT. Residues: CASSETNQIGQPQHF.

This chain's CDR3 is CASNPDGDTEAFF. The DNA of the CDR3 is TGTGCCAGCAACCCGGACGGGGACACTGAAGCTTTCTTT. The J gene is TRBJ1-1, the V gene TRBV11-1, with D uncertain. Trimming cost V 7 bases and J 3 bases, with 12 bases left between them. The CDR3 spans 13 residues. Germline lookup yields CDR1 SGHAT and CDR2 FQDESV (reference sequence).

This rearrangement joins TRBV30 to TRBJ2-7, with TRBD2 as a possible D gene (5 bases). V shed 4 bases and J shed 4 bases, with 20 bases lying between them. Germline V lookup: CDR1 GTSNPN, CDR2 SVGIG (reference sequence). This CDR3 has 15 residues. CDR3 protein: CAWKADLRTQYEQYF. The DNA for the CDR3 is TGTGCCTGGAAAGCGGACCTGCGGACCCAGTACGAGCAGTACTTC.